This section outlines one T cell receptor beta chain sequence together with its context. This record belongs to a study of blood T cell repertoires in COVID-19. Study details: The United States, Italy and Spain supplied acute and convalescent COVID-19 samples.

Patients in Seattle were enrolled during active infection, then followed longitudinally. Losses at the gene ends were 4 bases for V and 0 bases for J; bases not matched to a gene: 2. This CDR3 comprises 15 residues. Germline assignment: CDR1 SGHDN and CDR2 FVKESK. In the authors' workflow: Estimated nucleated cell counts came from reference gene primer amplification. Sequencing used immunoSEQ multiplex PCR; TCRdb keeps in-frame clones, though not all of them. Clone size and V and J calls were adopted from that table, with D and trimming inferred from the DNA. The table lists 25,000 to 35,000 clones, 85% to 95% of them singletons.

The clonotype originates from a woman between 70 and 85 years old with COVID-19, enrolled during active disease. V gene TRBV14 combines with J gene TRBJ2-7, with TRBD2 matching over 11 bases. The specimen was peripheral blood. CDR3 protein: CASSLLAGVSYEQYF. The CDR3, as DNA: TGTGCCAGCAGCCTACTAGCGGGAGTCTCCTACGAGCAGTACTTC.